One sample yielded the 5 T cell receptor beta chains listed below, sequenced in a study of blood T cell repertoires in COVID-19. This table comes from immunoSEQ multiplex PCR, and its TCRdb copy is limited to in-frame clones, with some not included. The table lists more than 100,000 clones, 84% of them singletons. Source material: PBMCs or T cells enriched from blood (not recorded which). Every receptor here comes from a man between 40 and 49 years old with acute COVID-19.

The chain uses TRBV6-5 and TRBJ2-3; D is perhaps TRBD2 (6 bases). V was trimmed by 5 bases and J by 4 bases, leaving 16 bases between them. This CDR3 spans 15 amino acids. The germline CDR1 and CDR2 sequences are MNHEY and SVGAGI. In DNA form, the CDR3 reads TGTGCCAGCAGTAACCTCGAGGAGGGTTCAGATACGCAGTATTTT. It specifies CASSNLEEGSDTQYF.

The chain carries TRBV15 and TRBJ1-1; tentative D call: TRBD1 (5 bases). Germline loops: CDR1 LNHNV, CDR2 YYDKDF (reference sequence). The CDR3 consists of 16 residues. Trimming shortened V by 1 base and J by 0 bases, and 12 bases separated the two germline ends. CDR3 DNA: TGTGCCACCAGCAGAGTTAAGGGGTTCATGAACACTGAAGCTTTCTTT. Translation: CATSRVKGFMNTEAFF.

This sequence joins TRBV29-1 and TRBJ2-3, with D possibly matching TRBD2 (6 bases). The CDR3 loop spans 13 amino acids. Per the germline V gene, CDR1 is SQVTM and CDR2 is ANQGSEA. V lost 4 bases and J 2 bases, leaving 10 bases between the germline ends. CDR3 nucleotides: TGCAGCGTTGCCGGGGGACCCACAGATACGCAGTATTTT. Translation: CSVAGGPTDTQYF.

The V gene is TRBV30, the J gene TRBJ1-5; TRBD1 matches 10 bases. Germline-derived CDR1 and CDR2 are GTSNPN and SVGIG (reference sequence). The CDR3 is 16 residues long. The J segment lost 5 bases and the V segment lost 4 bases, leaving 11 bases of the junction unmatched. CDR3 bases: TGTGCCTGGACCAGAAAATTAGGACAGGGGGATCAGCCCCAGCATTTT. It yields the protein CAWTRKLGQGDQPQHF.

The chain uses TRBV12-3 or TRBV12-4 and TRBJ2-7, with D unclear. With 4 bases removed from V and 0 bases from J, the gap between germline ends came to 4 bases. The CDR3 runs 12 residues. In DNA form, the CDR3 reads TGTGCCAGCAGTTCCCTCTCCTACGAGCAGTACTTC. This translates into CASSSLSYEQYF.